Listed below are T cell receptor beta chains from one sample, sequenced in a study of beta chain features in type 1 diabetes. Sequenced by immunoSEQ multiplex PCR; TCRdb stores in-frame clones only, minus some. This sample has approximately 470,000 clones, with 25% to 35% found just once. The sequenced sample was naive CD4+ T cells from blood. These receptor sequences come from a man between 18 and 35 years old in good health. CDR3s include the opening cysteine and the closing phenylalanine or tryptophan. Fields, in order: V gene, J gene, D gene, clone size, CDR3 DNA, CDR3 protein. A D gene is named only where the DNA matches it firmly. Clone size is stated in some rows and not others, as once, few, many or a class when expanded.

TRBV30	TRBJ2-5	NA	NA	TGTGCCTGGAGGCTTTGGTCCGGCTCCCAAGAGACCCAGTACTTC	CAWRLWSGSQETQYF
TRBV30	TRBJ2-7	TRBD2	NA	TGTGCCTGGAGTGCCTATAGGACTAGCGGGGGGTACGAGCAGTACTTC	CAWSAYRTSGGYEQYF
TRBV30	TRBJ2-6	NA	few	TGTGCCTCATGGGCTCCCTCTGGGGCCAACGTCCTGACTTTC	CASWAPSGANVLTF
TRBV28	TRBJ2-7	NA	few	TGTGCCAGCAGAGGCTACGAGCAGTACTTC	CASRGYEQYF
TRBV19	TRBJ2-1	TRBD2	NA	TGTGCCAGTAGCAGTAGCGGGAGATGGAATGAGCAGTTCTTC	CASSSSGRWNEQFF
TRBV30	TRBJ1-1	NA	NA	TGTGCCTGGAGTGTAGTTCGGCCTAGACAGACTAACACTGAAGCTTTCTTT	CAWSVVRPRQTNTEAFF
TRBV29-1	TRBJ2-3	NA	NA	TGCAGCGTTACGGGACCGGGGGCAGATACGCAGTATTTT	CSVTGPGADTQYF
TRBV29-1	TRBJ1-2	TRBD1	NA	TGCAGCGTGACAGGGGTTGGCTATGGCTACACCTTC	CSVTGVGYGYTF
TRBV2	TRBJ2-7	NA	NA	TGTGCCAGCAGTCTTGGACCTCCCGAGGAGCAGTACTTC	CASSLGPPEEQYF
TRBV7-2	TRBJ2-7	NA	few	TGTGCCAGCAGCCGTGAGACACAGCACCAAGCCTACGAGCAGTACTTC	CASSRETQHQAYEQYF
TRBV19	TRBJ2-7	NA	once	TGTGCCAGTAGATCCAGCGGAAGGTTAAACGAGCAGTACTTC	CASRSSGRLNEQYF
TRBV9	TRBJ2-7	TRBD2	NA	TGTGCCAGCAGCAAACTAGCGGGAGGGCCGAACGAGCAGTACTTC	CASSKLAGGPNEQYF
TRBV7-2	TRBJ2-7	NA	few	TGTGCCAGCAGTCGGGACACTTGGCAGTACTTC	CASSRDTWQYF
TRBV2	TRBJ2-1	NA	few	TGTGCCAGCAGTGAAGCGCTTGGGGTCCACAATGAGCAGTTCTTC	CASSEALGVHNEQFF
TRBV12-5	TRBJ1-5	NA	NA	TGTGCTAGTGGTTATGATCAGCCCCAGCATTTT	CASGYDQPQHF
TRBV9	TRBJ2-1	NA	few	TGTGCCAGCAGCGTGATCGGAGGCCCCTACAATGAGCAGTTCTTC	CASSVIGGPYNEQFF
TRBV2	TRBJ2-5	TRBD1	NA	TGTGCCAGCAGGGACAGGGATAGAGAGACCCAGTACTTC	CASRDRDRETQYF
TRBV28	TRBJ2-7	TRBD1	few	TGTGCCAGCAGTTTATTATTGGGAGGGACAGGGTCCTACGAGCAGTACTTC	CASSLLLGGTGSYEQYF
TRBV10-1	TRBJ2-3	NA	once	TGCGCCAGCAGTCAGAGCGGGAGCACAGATACGCAGTATTTT	CASSQSGSTDTQYF
TRBV28	TRBJ2-7	NA	NA	TGTGCCAGCAGGCCTGCAGGATCCTCCTACGAGCAGTACTTC	CASRPAGSSYEQYF
TRBV7-2	TRBJ1-2	NA	NA	TGTGCCAGCAGCCTGGAGGGGCGAGGCTATGGCTACACCTTC	CASSLEGRGYGYTF
TRBV27	TRBJ2-5	TRBD1	few	TGTGCCAGCCGGACAGGGGGCAGGGAGACCCAGTACTTC	CASRTGGRETQYF
TRBV30	TRBJ2-7	NA	NA	TGTGCCTGGGACAAGGGGTACGAGCAGTACTTC	CAWDKGYEQYF
TRBV29-1	TRBJ2-1	TRBD1	NA	TGCAGCGTTGATAAACAGGGGTTCAATGAGCAGTTCTTC	CSVDKQGFNEQFF
TRBV10-3	TRBJ2-2	NA	NA	TGTGCCATCAGTGAGTTGGTGGCAGGGGCCACCGGGGAGCTGTTTTTT	CAISELVAGATGELFF
TRBV7-9	TRBJ2-5	TRBD2	few	TGTGCCAGCAGCTACCCGGGACTAGCGGGACAAGAGACCCAGTACTTC	CASSYPGLAGQETQYF
TRBV20-1	TRBJ1-4	NA	NA	TGCAGTGCTAACAAGACCGGTTTT	CSANKTGF
TRBV6-4	TRBJ2-7	NA	NA	TGTGCCAGCCGGACATCGGGTTTCCACGAGCAGTACTTC	CASRTSGFHEQYF
TRBV29-1	TRBJ1-5	NA	NA	TGCAGCGTTGTGGGGGCCGGTCCCAATCAGCCCCAGCATTTT	CSVVGAGPNQPQHF
TRBV29-1	TRBJ2-5	TRBD2	NA	TGCAGCGTTACACTAGCGGGAGGAGAGACCCAGTACTTC	CSVTLAGGETQYF
TRBV27	TRBJ2-1	NA	NA	TGTGCCAGCAGTGAAGGAATCTACTACAATGAGCAGTTCTTC	CASSEGIYYNEQFF
TRBV9	TRBJ2-3	TRBD2	NA	TGTGCCAGCAGCGGCTGGACTAGCGGATCCACAGATACGCAGTATTTT	CASSGWTSGSTDTQYF
TRBV7-6	TRBJ2-5	NA	few	TGTGCCAGCAGCTTAGCGCACAGGACCCAAGAGACCCAGTACTTC	CASSLAHRTQETQYF
TRBV11-2	TRBJ2-3	NA	NA	TGTGCCACCAGCGGTAGCACAGATACGCAGTATTTT	CATSGSTDTQYF
TRBV4-1	TRBJ1-3	NA	NA	TGCGCCAGCAGCCAAGGGTTGACTGGAAACACCATATATTTT	CASSQGLTGNTIYF
TRBV6-1	TRBJ2-3	NA	NA	TGTGCCAGCAGTGCCGCGAGCACAGATACGCAGTATTTT	CASSAASTDTQYF
TRBV25-1	TRBJ2-7	NA	NA	TGTGCCAGCTGTTTAACCGGGTCCTACGAGCAGTACTTC	CASCLTGSYEQYF
TRBV11-1	TRBJ1-2	NA	few	TGTGCCAGCAGCTTAGCCGGAGGCTATGGCTACACCTTC	CASSLAGGYGYTF
TRBV19	TRBJ1-1	TRBD1	few	TGTGCCAGTAGATTCAGACAGGGGAACACTGAAGCTTTCTTT	CASRFRQGNTEAFF
TRBV30	TRBJ1-4	NA	NA	TGTGCCTGGAGTGGCCGGACAAAGAATGAAAAACTGTTTTTT	CAWSGRTKNEKLFF
TRBV29-1	TRBJ2-3	TRBD2	few	TGCAGCGTTGGTCGACTAGCGGGAGGGATCACAGATACGCAGTATTTT	CSVGRLAGGITDTQYF
TRBV7-9	TRBJ2-3	NA	few	TGTGCCAGCAGCTTCGGGGGACCAGCCACAGATACGCAGTATTTT	CASSFGGPATDTQYF
TRBV15	TRBJ1-1	NA	NA	TGTGCCACCAGCGCAGGGCTTCGCACTGAAGCTTTCTTT	CATSAGLRTEAFF